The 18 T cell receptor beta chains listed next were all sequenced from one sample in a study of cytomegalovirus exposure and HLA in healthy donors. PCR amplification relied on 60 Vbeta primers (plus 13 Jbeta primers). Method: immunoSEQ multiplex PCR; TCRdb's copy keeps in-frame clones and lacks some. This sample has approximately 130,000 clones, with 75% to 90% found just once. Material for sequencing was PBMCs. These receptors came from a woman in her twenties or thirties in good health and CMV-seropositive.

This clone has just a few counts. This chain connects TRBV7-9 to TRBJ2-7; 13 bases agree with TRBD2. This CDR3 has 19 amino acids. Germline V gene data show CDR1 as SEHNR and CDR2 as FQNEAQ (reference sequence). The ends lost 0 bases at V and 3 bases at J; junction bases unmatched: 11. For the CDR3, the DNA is TGTGCCAGCAGCTTAGCGCCTCTCGGACTAGCGGGAGAAGGCTACGAGCAGTACTTC. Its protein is CASSLAPLGLAGEGYEQYF.

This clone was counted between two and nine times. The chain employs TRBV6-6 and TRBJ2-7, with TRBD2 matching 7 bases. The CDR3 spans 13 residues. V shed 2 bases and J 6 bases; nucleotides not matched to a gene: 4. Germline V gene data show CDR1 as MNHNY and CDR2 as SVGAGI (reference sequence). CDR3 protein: CASSYIPGGEQYF. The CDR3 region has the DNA TGTGCCAGCAGTTACATCCCGGGGGGCGAGCAGTACTTC.

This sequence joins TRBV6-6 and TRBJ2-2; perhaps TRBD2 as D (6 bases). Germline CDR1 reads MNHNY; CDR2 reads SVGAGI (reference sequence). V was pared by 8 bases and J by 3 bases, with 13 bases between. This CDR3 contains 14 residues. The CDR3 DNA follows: TGTGCCAGCGTGGGCCCGGGGGACACCGGGGAGCTGTTTTTT. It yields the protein CASVGPGDTGELFF.

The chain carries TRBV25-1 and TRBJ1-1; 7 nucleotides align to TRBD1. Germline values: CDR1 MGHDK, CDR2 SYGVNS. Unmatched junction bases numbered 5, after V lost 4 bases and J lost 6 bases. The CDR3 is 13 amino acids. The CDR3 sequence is CASSVLTGAEAFF. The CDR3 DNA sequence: TGTGCCAGCAGTGTCCTTACAGGGGCTGAAGCTTTCTTT. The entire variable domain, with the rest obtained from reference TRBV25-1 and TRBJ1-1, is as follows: EADIYQTPRYLVIGTGKKITLECSQTMGHDKMYWYQQDPGMELHLIHYSYGVNSTEKGDLSSESTVSRIRTEHFPLTLESARPSHTSQYLCASSVLTGAEAFFGQGTRLTVV.

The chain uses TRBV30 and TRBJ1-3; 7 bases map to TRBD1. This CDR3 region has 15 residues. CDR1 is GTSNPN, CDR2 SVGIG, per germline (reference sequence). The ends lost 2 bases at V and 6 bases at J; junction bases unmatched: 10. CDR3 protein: CAWSPSGTALNTIYF. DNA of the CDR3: TGTGCCTGGAGTCCGTCCGGGACAGCCCTAAACACCATATATTTT.

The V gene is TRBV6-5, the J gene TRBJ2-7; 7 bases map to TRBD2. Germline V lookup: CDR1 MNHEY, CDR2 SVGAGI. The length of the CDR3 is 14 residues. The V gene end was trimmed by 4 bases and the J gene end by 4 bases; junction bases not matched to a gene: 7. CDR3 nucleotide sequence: TGTGCCAGCAGTTTAGTGGCGGGAGTATACGAGCAGTACTTC. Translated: CASSLVAGVYEQYF.

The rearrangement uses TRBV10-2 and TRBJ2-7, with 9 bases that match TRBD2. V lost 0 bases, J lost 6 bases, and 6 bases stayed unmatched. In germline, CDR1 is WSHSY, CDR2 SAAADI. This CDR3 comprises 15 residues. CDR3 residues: CASSESPSGISEQYF. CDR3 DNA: TGCGCCAGCAGTGAGTCGCCTAGCGGGATATCCGAGCAGTACTTC.

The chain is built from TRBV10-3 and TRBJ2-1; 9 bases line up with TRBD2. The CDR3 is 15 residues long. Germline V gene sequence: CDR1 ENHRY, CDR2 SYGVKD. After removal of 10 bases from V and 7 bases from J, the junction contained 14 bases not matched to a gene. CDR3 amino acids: CATWASGEGANEQFF. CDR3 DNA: TGTGCCACCTGGGCTAGCGGGGAGGGGGCAAATGAGCAGTTCTTC.

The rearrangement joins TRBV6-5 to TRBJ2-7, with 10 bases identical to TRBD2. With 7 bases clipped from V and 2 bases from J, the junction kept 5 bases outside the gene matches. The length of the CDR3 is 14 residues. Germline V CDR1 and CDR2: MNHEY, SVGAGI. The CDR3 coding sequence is TGTGCCAGCACCAACAGCGGGGGGGCCTACGAGCAGTACTTC. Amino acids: CASTNSGGAYEQYF.

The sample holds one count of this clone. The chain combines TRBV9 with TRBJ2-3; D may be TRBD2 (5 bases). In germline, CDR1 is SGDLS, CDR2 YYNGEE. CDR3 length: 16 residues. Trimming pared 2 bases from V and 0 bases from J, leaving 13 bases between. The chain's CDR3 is CASSVHGGTSTDTQYF. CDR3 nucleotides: TGTGCCAGCAGCGTGCACGGAGGAACTAGCACAGATACGCAGTATTTT. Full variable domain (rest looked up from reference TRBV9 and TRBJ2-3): DSGVTQTPKHLITATGQRVTLRCSPRSGDLSVYWYQQSLDQGLQFLIQYYNGEERAKGNILERFSAQQFPDLHSELNLSSLELGDSALYFCASSVHGGTSTDTQYFGPGTRLTVL.

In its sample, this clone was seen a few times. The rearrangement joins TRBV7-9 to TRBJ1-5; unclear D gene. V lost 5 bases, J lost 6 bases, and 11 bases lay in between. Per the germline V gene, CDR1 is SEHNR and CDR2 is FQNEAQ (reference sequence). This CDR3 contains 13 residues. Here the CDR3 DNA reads TGTGCCAGCAGCATATTAGAGGGTCAGCCCCAGCATTTT. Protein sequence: CASSILEGQPQHF.

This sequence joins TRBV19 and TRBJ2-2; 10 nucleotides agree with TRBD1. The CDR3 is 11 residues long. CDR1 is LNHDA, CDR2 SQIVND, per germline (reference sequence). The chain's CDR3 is CATGGAGELFF. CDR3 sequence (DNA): TGTGCGACAGGGGGCGCGGGGGAGCTGTTTTTT.

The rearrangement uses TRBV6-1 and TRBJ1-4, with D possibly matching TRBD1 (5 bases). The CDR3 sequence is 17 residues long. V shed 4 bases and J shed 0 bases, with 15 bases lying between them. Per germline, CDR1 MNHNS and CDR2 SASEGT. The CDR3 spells CASSVGLTIATNEKLFF. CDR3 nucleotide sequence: TGTGCCAGCAGTGTGGGACTTACTATCGCAACTAATGAAAAACTGTTTTTT.

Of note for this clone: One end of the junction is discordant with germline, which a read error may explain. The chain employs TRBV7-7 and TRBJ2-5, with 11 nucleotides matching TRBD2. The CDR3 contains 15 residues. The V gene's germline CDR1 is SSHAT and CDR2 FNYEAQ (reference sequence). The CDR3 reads CASSLGLAGGETQYF. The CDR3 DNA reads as TGTGCTAGCAGCTTGGGCCTAGCGGGGGGAGAGACCCAGTACTTC.

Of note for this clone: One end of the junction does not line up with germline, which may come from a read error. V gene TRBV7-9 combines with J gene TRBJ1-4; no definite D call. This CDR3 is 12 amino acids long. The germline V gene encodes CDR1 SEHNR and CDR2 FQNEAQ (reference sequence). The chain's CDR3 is CSSSPANEKLFF. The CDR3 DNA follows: TGTTCCAGCAGCCCGGCTAATGAAAAACTGTTTTTT. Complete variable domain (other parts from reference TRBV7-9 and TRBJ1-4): DTGVSQNPRHKITKRGQNVTFRCDPISEHNRLYWYRQTLGQGPEFLTYFQNEAQLEKSRLLSDRFSAERPKGSFSTLEIQRTEQGDSAMYLCSSSPANEKLFFGSGTQLSVL.

The CDR3 spells CAISSAGGYQETQYF. The CDR3 DNA reads TGTGCCATCAGTTCAGCGGGAGGGTACCAAGAGACCCAGTACTTC. The chain uses TRBV10-3 and TRBJ2-5; 10 bases align to TRBD2. In germline, CDR1 is ENHRY, CDR2 SYGVKD. The CDR3 consists of 15 residues. After removal of 5 bases from V and 0 bases from J, the junction contained 3 bases not matched to a gene.

The chain's CDR3 is CASSSRQGTYEQYF. As DNA, the CDR3 is TGTGCCAGTAGTAGCCGACAGGGGACCTACGAGCAGTACTTC. The J gene is TRBJ2-7, the V gene TRBV19, with TRBD1 identical over 8 bases. The ends lost 4 bases at V and 2 bases at J; junction bases unmatched: 4. CDR3 length: 14 amino acids. Per germline, CDR1 LNHDA and CDR2 SQIVND (reference sequence).

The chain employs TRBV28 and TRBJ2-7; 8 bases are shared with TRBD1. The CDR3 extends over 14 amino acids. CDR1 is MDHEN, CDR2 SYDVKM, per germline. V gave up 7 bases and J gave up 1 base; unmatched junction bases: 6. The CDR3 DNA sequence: TGTGCCAGCATGCCTGGGACAGGATCCTACGAGCAGTACTTC. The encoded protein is CASMPGTGSYEQYF.